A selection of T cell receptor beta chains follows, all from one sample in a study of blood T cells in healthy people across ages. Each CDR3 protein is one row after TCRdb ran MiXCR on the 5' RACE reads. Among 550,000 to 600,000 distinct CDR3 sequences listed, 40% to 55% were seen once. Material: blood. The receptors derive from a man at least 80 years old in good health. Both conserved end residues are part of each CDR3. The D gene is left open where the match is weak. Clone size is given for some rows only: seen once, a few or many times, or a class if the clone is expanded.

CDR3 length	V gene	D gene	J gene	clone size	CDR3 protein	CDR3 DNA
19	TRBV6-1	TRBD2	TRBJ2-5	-	CASRKLRGTSGSSYNEQYF	TGTGCCAGCAGGAAATTGCGTGGGACTAGCGGGAGTTCCTACAATGAGCAGTACTTC
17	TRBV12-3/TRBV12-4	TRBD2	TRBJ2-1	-	CASSPRLAGGPGETQFF	TGTGCCAGCAGTCCGAGACTAGCGGGGGGGCCAGGGGAGACCCAGTTCTTC
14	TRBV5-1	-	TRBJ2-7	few	CASSLDGQTYEQYF	TGCGCCAGCAGCTTGGACGGGCAAACCTACGAGCAGTACTTC
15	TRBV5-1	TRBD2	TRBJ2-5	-	CASSPPGGLGETQYF	TGCGCCAGCAGCCCCCCGGGAGGGTTAGGAGAGACCCAGTACTTC
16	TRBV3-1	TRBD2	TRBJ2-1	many	CASSQAGGGAYNEQFF	TGTGCCAGCAGCCAAGCTGGGGGGGGTGCCTACAATGAGCAGTTCTTC
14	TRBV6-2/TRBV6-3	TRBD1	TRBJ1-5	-	CASSYGRGRAAQHF	TGTGCCAGCAGTTACGGCAGGGGGCGGGCAGCCCAGCATTTT
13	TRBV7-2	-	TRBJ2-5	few	CASSFGTRETQYF	TGTGCCAGCAGCTTCGGCACGCGGGAGACCCAGTACTTC
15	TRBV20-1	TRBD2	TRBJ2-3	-	CSASGGDVYEDTQYF	TGCAGTGCTTCCGGGGGGGACGTATATGAAGATACGCAGTATTTT
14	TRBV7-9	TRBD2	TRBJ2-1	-	CASSYLGLGNEQFF	TGTGCCAGCAGCTACTTGGGACTAGGCAATGAGCAGTTCTTC
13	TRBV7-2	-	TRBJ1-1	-	CASSSTVSTEAFF	TGTGCCAGCAGCTCCACGGTCTCCACTGAAGCTTTCTTT
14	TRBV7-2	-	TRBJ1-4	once	CASSEQAGREKLFF	TGTGCCAGCAGCGAACAGGCCGGACGGGAAAAACTGTTTTTT
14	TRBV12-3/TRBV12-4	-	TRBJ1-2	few	CASSLPGRGSGYTF	TGTGCCAGCAGTTTACCGGGCAGGGGCTCGGGCTACACCTTC
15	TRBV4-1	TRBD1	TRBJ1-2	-	CASSQGQGAQYGYTF	TGCGCCAGCAGCCAAGGACAGGGGGCGCAATATGGCTACACCTTC
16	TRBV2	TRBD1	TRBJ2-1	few	CASRGTGAGSYNEQFF	TGTGCCAGCAGGGGGACAGGGGCCGGGTCCTACAATGAGCAGTTCTTC
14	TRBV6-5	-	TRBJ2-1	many	CASSIPGLNNEQFF	TGTGCCAGCTCAATCCCGGGACTTAACAATGAGCAGTTCTTC
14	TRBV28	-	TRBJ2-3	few	CASGGGIAGDTQYF	TGTGCCAGCGGAGGGGGAATCGCTGGAGATACGCAGTATTTT
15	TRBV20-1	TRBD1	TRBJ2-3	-	CSARTGGARTDAQYF	TGCAGTGCTCGGACAGGGGGCGCCCGCACAGATGCGCAGTATTTT
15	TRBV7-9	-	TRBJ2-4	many	CASSYRGAAKNIQYF	TGTGCCAGCAGCTACAGAGGAGCAGCCAAAAACATTCAGTACTTC
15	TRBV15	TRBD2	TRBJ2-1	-	CATSSSGRAYNEQFF	TGTGCCACCAGCTCTAGCGGGAGGGCTTACAATGAGCAGTTCTTC
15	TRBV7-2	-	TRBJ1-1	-	CASSLATGPSTEAFF	TGTGCCAGCAGCTTAGCCACCGGACCGTCCACTGAAGCTTTCTTT
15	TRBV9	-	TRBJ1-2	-	CASSVDEGRLEGYTF	TGTGCCAGCAGCGTCGACGAGGGACGCTTAGAGGGCTACACCTTC
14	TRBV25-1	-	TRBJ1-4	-	CASSGDTGEEKLFF	TGTGCCAGCAGTGGGGACACCGGAGAAGAAAAACTGTTTTTT